The clone carrying this TCR beta chain was seen only once. The target antigen is unknown. A v3.0 immunoSEQ assay was performed at survey level. Repertoires were generated with immunoSEQ multiplex PCR, while TCRdb's copy carries only in-frame clones and drops some. The sample includes tens of thousands of clones, approximately 85% seen only once; the top ten take around 13%. This sample was included in a study of long-term antiretroviral therapy in people with HIV. Findings of the study overall: Once patients were on ART, diversity went higher but still fell short of transplant donor controls. Records did not include ART adherence, viral resistance or therapy changes. CDR3 length ranges were narrower in HIV repertoires than in controls. Clonal expansions arising prior to ART prevailed in the repertoire at every time point.

Germline V CDR1 and CDR2: GTSNPN, SVGIG (reference sequence). Trimming cost V 0 bases and J 4 bases, with 6 bases left between them. The CDR3 sequence is 12 residues long. The sequence came from a man aged 18 to 29 with HIV. V and J are TRBV30 and TRBJ1-1, with D perhaps matching TRBD1 (6 bases). Source: unsorted PBMCs, taken 0.3 years after starting antiretroviral therapy. CDR3 DNA sequence: TGTGCCTGGAGTGTAGGGGGCACTGAAGCTTTCTTT. This encodes CAWSVGGTEAFF.